This T cell receptor (beta chain) is from a study of blood T cell repertoires in COVID-19. As for the study in general: The origin of the acute and convalescent COVID-19 samples was the United States, Italy and Spain. From T cells, B-cell-depleted T cells, or PBMCs came the material, which was cDNA or gDNA.

Study processing details: The assay estimated nucleated cells by amplifying reference gene primers. Libraries were prepared by immunoSEQ multiplex PCR; TCRdb keeps only in-frame clonotypes and omits some of them. Clonal size and the V and J genes are those of that table, whereas D and trimming came from the DNA. The top ten clones hold roughly 15% of a sample with about 150,000 clones, around 87% of them seen once. CDR1 and CDR2 (germline): SNHLY, FYNNEI. Trimming removed 7 bases from V and 2 bases from J; junction bases left unmatched: 16. This CDR3 has 18 residues. The TCR comes from a woman aged 40 to 50 with acute or convalescent COVID-19. The chain uses TRBV2 and TRBJ2-4; 8 bases agree with TRBD2. Sequences were obtained from peripheral blood. CDR3: CASNTLELTGGPKNIQYF. As DNA, the CDR3 is TGTGCCAGCAACACACTCGAATTAACGGGAGGGCCCAAAAACATTCAGTACTTC.